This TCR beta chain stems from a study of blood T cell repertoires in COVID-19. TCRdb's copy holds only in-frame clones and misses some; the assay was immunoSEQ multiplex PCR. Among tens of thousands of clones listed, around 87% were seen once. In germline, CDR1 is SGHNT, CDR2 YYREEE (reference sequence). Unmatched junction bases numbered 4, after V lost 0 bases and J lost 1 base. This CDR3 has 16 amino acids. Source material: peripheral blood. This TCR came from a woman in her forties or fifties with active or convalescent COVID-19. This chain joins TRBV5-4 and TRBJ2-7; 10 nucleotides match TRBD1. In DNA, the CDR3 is TGTGCCAGCAGCTTGGGCGGACAGGGGGTTTCCTACGAGCAGTACTTC. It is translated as CASSLGGQGVSYEQYF.